This T cell receptor (beta chain) originates from a study of blood T cell repertoires in COVID-19. A note on this clone: Other nucleotide sequences in the sample specify the same CDR3.

V was pared by 3 bases and J by 1 base, with 9 bases between. This CDR3 region has 14 residues. CDR1 is SQVTM and CDR2 is ANQGSEA in the germline V gene. Profiling relied on immunoSEQ multiplex PCR, and the TCRdb table lists in-frame clones only, not all of them. Here the sample spans roughly 150,000 clones, roughly four fifths being singletons. This sequence originates from a woman at least 80 years old with acute or convalescent COVID-19. The chain employs TRBV29-1 and TRBJ2-2, with D perhaps TRBD2 (6 bases). The specimen was peripheral blood. The CDR3 region is CSVDDGGNTGELFF. The CDR3 coding sequence is TGCAGCGTTGATGACGGGGGGAACACCGGGGAGCTGTTTTTT.